One and the same sample provided the 10 T cell receptor beta chains below, sequenced in a study of neoadjuvant anti-PD-1 for oral cavity cancer. Clones were read by immunoSEQ multiplex PCR, and TCRdb kept only the in-frame ones, dropping some. There are around 16,000 clones in the sample; around 72% occur only once, and about 3% lies in the top ten. The sequencing here drew on PBMCs, taken before nivolumab (anti-PD-1) treatment. These receptor sequences come from a person between 35 and 79 years old with oral cavity squamous cell carcinoma.

J is TRBJ2-5 and V is TRBV9; 7 positions agree with TRBD1. This CDR3 contains 14 residues. Germline V gene lookup returns CDR1 SGDLS and CDR2 YYNGEE. With V trimmed by 3 bases and J by 4 bases, 6 bases remained unmatched. This CDR3 is CASSATPGGETQYF. CDR3 bases: TGTGCCAGCAGCGCGACACCAGGGGGAGAGACCCAGTACTTC.

The rearrangement uses TRBV6-5 and TRBJ2-2; D uncertain. The ends were cut back, 2 bases at V and 4 bases at J, with 8 bases in the middle. Looked up from germline, CDR1 is MNHEY and CDR2 is SVGAGI. This CDR3 contains 14 residues. CDR3 region: CASSYDRLTGELFF. The DNA for the CDR3 is TGTGCCAGCAGTTACGATCGGCTCACCGGGGAGCTGTTTTTT.

The CDR3 loop is CASSPWTSTDTQYF. The CDR3 DNA is TGTGCCAGCAGCCCCTGGACCAGCACAGATACGCAGTATTTT. V and J are TRBV9 and TRBJ2-3; no reliable D call. Germline loops: CDR1 SGDLS, CDR2 YYNGEE. The ends were cut back, 4 bases at V and 0 bases at J, with 9 bases in the middle. The CDR3 runs to 14 residues.

The chain joins TRBV2 to TRBJ2-2, with 15 bases identical to TRBD2. J gave up 8 bases and V 2 bases, and 9 bases lay outside the gene matches. The germline gives CDR1 SNHLY, CDR2 FYNNEI. The CDR3 covers 18 residues. The chain's CDR3 is CASSENSGTSGRTGELFF. CDR3 nucleotide sequence: TGTGCCAGCAGTGAAAACTCCGGGACTAGCGGGAGGACGGGGGAGCTGTTTTTT. The full variable domain, its missing parts supplied by reference TRBV2 and TRBJ2-2, is EPEVTQTPSHQVTQMGQEVILRCVPISNHLYFYWYRQILGQKVEFLVSFYNNEISEKSEIFDDQFSVERPDGSNFTLKIRSTKLEDSAMYFCASSENSGTSGRTGELFFGEGSRLTVL.

This chain connects TRBV10-3 to TRBJ2-5, with D tentatively TRBD2 (6 bases). Trimming took off 1 base at V and 6 bases at J, with 9 bases between the two ends. CDR1 is ENHRY and CDR2 is SYGVKD in the germline V gene. The CDR3 extends over 13 amino acids. CDR3 nucleotides: TGTGCCATCAGTGAGTGGGGACTTCAGACCCAGTACTTC. Residues: CAISEWGLQTQYF.

This sequence joins TRBV30 and TRBJ2-2; D is unclear. This CDR3 comprises 12 residues. The V gene lost 3 bases and the J gene lost 3 bases, with 5 bases spanning the gap. Germline V lookup: CDR1 GTSNPN, CDR2 SVGIG (reference sequence). The CDR3 is CAWRVDTGELFF. Written as DNA, the CDR3 is TGTGCCTGGAGGGTGGACACCGGGGAGCTGTTTTTT. The full variable domain, completed using reference TRBV30 and TRBJ2-2, is SQTIHQWPATLVQPVGSPLSLECTVEGTSNPNLYWYRQAAGRGLQLLFYSVGIGQISSEVPQNLSASRPQDRQFILSSKKLLLSDSGFYLCAWRVDTGELFFGEGSRLTVL.

The CDR3 DNA reads TGTGCTAGTGGTTTGGGGGGGTTCAGTACTGAAGCTTTCTTT. It translates to CASGLGGFSTEAFF. The chain links TRBV12-5 to TRBJ1-1, with D maybe TRBD1 (5 bases). From germline, CDR1 is LGHNT and CDR2 FRNRAP. V lost 1 base, J lost 5 bases, and 11 bases lay in between. This CDR3 is 14 amino acids long.

The genes are TRBV28 and TRBJ1-1; tentatively, D is TRBD1 (6 bases). The germline CDR1 and CDR2 sequences are MDHEN and SYDVKM. V gave up 4 bases and J gave up 1 base, with 7 bases separating them. The CDR3 is 13 amino acids. CDR3 nucleotide sequence: TGTGCCAGCAGTTCGGGACAGAACACTGAAGCTTTCTTT. It specifies CASSSGQNTEAFF.

The chain employs TRBV30 and TRBJ2-2; 9 bases agree with TRBD1. J was trimmed by 3 bases and V by 2 bases; bases with no gene match: 4. CDR3 size: 15 residues. CDR1 and CDR2 from the germline V gene are GTSNPN and SVGIG (reference sequence). The CDR3 DNA reads as TGTGCCTGGAGTCCCCGGGACAGGGACACCGGGGAGCTGTTTTTT. Translation: CAWSPRDRDTGELFF.

CDR3 bases: TGTGCCAGCCTTCAGGGTCCTGGGGCCAACGTCCTGACTTTC. The encoded protein is CASLQGPGANVLTF. The rearrangement joins TRBV28 to TRBJ2-6, with D possibly TRBD1 on 5 matching bases. Per germline, CDR1 MDHEN and CDR2 SYDVKM. Trimming shortened V by 8 bases and J by 2 bases, and 10 bases separated the two germline ends. The length of the CDR3 is 14 residues.